The 3 T cell receptor beta chains presented below share a single source sample, sequenced in a study of graft-versus-host responses after intestinal transplantation (dated by TCRdb to the early 2020s). No antigen has been assigned to these receptors. Receptor amplification or capture employed the immunoSEQ multiplex PCR assay. Held by TCRdb, this immuneACCESS table contains in-frame sequences only and omits some clones. Under half of the omission traces to an unresolved V gene where checked; the cause of the rest is unknown. This sample is represented by 85,000 to 100,000 clones; approximately 90% of them were singletons. Roughly 0.07% of the sample lies in the top ten. In the paper's terms, the time point label means: cells obtained before transplantation from donor or recipient. This specimen consisted of unstimulated CD8+ T cells sorted from spleen or lymph node cells, obtained before transplant. The receptors originated from a human donor who was the organ donor for an intestinal transplant.

The chain is built from TRBV18 and TRBJ2-1, with 9 bases aligning to TRBD2. The ends lost 1 base at V and 7 bases at J; junction bases unmatched: 8. CDR3 size: 16 residues. Looked up from germline, CDR1 is KGHSH and CDR2 is LQKENI. This CDR3 reads CASSPLIGGGANEQFF. Written as DNA, the CDR3 is TGTGCCAGCTCACCACTTATTGGCGGGGGGGCTAATGAGCAGTTCTTC. Supplemented by reference TRBV18 and TRBJ2-1, the full variable domain reads NAGVMQNPRHLVRRRGQEARLRCSPMKGHSHVYWYRQLPEEGLKFMVYLQKENIIDESGMPKERFSAEFPKEGPSILRIQQVVRGDSAAYFCASSPLIGGGANEQFFGPGTRLTVL.

The chain has TRBV11-2 and TRBJ2-1, with TRBD2 matching over 8 bases. The CDR3 spans 15 residues. The V gene end was trimmed by 1 base and the J gene end by 6 bases; junction bases not matched to a gene: 5. CDR1 and CDR2 (germline): SGHAT, FQNNGV. As DNA, the CDR3 is TGTGCCAGCAGCTTAGGAATGAGCGGGAGCAATGAGCAGTTCTTC. Translated, it gives CASSLGMSGSNEQFF. Using reference TRBV11-2 and TRBJ2-1 for the parts outside the CDR3, the full variable domain is EAGVAQSPRYKIIEKRQSVAFWCNPISGHATLYWYQQILGQGPKLLIQFQNNGVVDDSQLPKDRFSAERLKGVDSTLKIQPAKLEDSAVYLCASSLGMSGSNEQFFGPGTRLTVL.

The chain carries TRBV7-6 and TRBJ1-1; D remains ambiguous. This CDR3 region has 15 residues. Germline V gene data show CDR1 as SGHVS and CDR2 as FNYEAQ. The germline V and J ends were trimmed by 1 base and 1 base, with 10 bases remaining between them. The CDR3 DNA follows: TGTGCCAGCAGCTTAGGCAAGGGAGGGAACACTGAAGCTTTCTTT. Protein sequence: CASSLGKGGNTEAFF.